This TCR beta chain was obtained from a study of PD-1 blockade in classical Hodgkin lymphoma. In the case of this clone: This same CDR3 is encoded by further DNA sequences in the sample.

There was relapse after autologous stem cell transplantation in every patient, and there was variation in brentuximab vedotin exposure. The CDR3 sequence is 12 residues long. Germline V gene data show CDR1 as MNHEY and CDR2 as SMNVEV (reference sequence). Trimming removed 4 bases from V and 6 bases from J, with 10 bases in between. TCRdb's table, derived via immunoSEQ multiplex PCR, lists solely in-frame clones and lacks some. This sample has some 93,000 clones, with around nine tenths found just once. Specimen: peripheral blood mononuclear cells (PBMCs), collected at baseline. The sequence was obtained from a human donor with classical Hodgkin lymphoma. The chain joins TRBV27 to TRBJ2-7; a weak D match, TRBD1 (6 bases). The CDR3 protein is CASSSLGGEQYF. DNA for the CDR3: TGTGCCAGCAGTTCGCTAGGGGGCGAGCAGTACTTC.